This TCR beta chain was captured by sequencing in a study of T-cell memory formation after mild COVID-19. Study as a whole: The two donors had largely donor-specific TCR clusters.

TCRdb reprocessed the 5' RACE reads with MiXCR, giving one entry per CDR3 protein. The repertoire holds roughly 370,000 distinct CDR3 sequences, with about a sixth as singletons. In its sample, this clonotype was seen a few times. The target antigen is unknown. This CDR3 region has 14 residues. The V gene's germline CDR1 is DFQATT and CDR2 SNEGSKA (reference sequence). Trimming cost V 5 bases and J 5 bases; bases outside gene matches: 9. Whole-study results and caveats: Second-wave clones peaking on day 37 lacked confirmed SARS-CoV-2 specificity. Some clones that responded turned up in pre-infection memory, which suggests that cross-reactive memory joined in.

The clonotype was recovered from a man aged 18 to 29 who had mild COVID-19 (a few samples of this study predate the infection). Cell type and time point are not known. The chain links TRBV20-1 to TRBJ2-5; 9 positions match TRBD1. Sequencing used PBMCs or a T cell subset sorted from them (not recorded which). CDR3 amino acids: CSARRTGGLETQYF. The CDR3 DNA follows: TGCAGTGCTCGTCGAACAGGGGGCTTGGAGACCCAGTACTTC.